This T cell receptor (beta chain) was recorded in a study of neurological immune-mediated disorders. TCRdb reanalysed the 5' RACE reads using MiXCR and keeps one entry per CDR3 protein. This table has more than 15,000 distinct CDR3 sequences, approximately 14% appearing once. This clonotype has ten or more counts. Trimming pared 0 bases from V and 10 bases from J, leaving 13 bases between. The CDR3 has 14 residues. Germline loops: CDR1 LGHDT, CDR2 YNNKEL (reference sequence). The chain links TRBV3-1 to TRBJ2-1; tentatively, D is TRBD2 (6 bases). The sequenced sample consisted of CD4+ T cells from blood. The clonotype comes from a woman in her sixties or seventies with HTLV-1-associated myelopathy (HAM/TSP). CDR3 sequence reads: CASSQDASGREQFF. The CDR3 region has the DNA TGTGCCAGCAGCCAAGACGCGAGTGGGAGGGAGCAGTTCTTC.